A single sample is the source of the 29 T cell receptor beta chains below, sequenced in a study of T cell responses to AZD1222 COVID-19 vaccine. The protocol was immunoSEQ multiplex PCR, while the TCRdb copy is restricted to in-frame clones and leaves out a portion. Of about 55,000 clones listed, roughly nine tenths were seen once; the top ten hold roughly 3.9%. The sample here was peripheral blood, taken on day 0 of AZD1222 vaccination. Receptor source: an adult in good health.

CDR3 sequence reads: CASSLEGQNTDTQYF. DNA for the CDR3: TGCGCCAGCAGCTTGGAGGGACAGAACACAGATACGCAGTATTTT. The rearrangement uses TRBV5-1 and TRBJ2-3, with 7 nucleotides matching TRBD1. Germline V gene sequence: CDR1 SGHRS, CDR2 YFSETQ. This CDR3 is built from 15 residues. With V trimmed by 0 bases and J by 2 bases, 3 bases remained unmatched.

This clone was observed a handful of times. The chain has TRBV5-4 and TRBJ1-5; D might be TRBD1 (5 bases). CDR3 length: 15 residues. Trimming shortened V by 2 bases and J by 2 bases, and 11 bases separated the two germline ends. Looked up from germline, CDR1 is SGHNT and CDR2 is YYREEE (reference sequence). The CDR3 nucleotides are TGTGCCAGCAGCTTCGGGGGGTCAGGCAATCAGCCCCAGCATTTT. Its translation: CASSFGGSGNQPQHF.

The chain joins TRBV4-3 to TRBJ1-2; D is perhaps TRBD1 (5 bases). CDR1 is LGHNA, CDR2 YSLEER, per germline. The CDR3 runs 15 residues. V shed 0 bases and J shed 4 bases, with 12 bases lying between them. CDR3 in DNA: TGCGCCAGCAGCCAAGATCGGCAGGGAGGCTATGGCTACACCTTC. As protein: CASSQDRQGGYGYTF.

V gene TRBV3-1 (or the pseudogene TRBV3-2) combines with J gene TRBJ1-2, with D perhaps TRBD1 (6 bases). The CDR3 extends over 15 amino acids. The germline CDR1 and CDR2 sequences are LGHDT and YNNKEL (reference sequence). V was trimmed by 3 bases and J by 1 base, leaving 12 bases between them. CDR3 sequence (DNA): TGTGCCAGCAGCCACCTCGGACAGAATAACTATGGCTACACCTTC. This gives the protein CASSHLGQNNYGYTF.

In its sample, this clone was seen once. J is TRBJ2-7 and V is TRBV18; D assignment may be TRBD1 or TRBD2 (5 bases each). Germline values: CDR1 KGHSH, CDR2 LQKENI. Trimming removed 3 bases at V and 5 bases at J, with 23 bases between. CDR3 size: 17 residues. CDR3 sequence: CASSPSIFGAVANEQYF. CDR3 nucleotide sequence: TGTGCCAGCTCACCTTCCATCTTCGGGGCAGTAGCCAACGAGCAGTACTTC.

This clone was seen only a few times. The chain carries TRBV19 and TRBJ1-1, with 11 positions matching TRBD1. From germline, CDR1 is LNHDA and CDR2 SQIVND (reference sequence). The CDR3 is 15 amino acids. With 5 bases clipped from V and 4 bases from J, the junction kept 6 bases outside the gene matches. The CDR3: CASSPDRGLVTEAFF. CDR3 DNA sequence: TGTGCCAGTAGTCCGGACAGGGGGCTTGTCACTGAAGCTTTCTTT.

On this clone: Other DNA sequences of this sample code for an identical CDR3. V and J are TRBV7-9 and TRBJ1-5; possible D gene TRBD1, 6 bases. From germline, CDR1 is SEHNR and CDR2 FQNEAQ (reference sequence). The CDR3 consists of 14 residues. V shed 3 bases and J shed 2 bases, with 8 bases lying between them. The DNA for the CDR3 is TGTGCCAGCAGCTTGACAGGCGGCAATCAGCCCCAGCATTTT. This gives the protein CASSLTGGNQPQHF.

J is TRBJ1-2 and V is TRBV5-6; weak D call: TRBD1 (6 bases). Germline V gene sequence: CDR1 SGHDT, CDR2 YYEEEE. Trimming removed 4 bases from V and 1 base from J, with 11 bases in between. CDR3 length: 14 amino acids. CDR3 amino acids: CASSQQGLNYGYTF. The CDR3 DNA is TGTGCCAGCAGCCAACAGGGTCTTAACTATGGCTACACCTTC. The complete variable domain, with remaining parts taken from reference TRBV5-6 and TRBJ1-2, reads DAGVTQSPTHLIKTRGQQVTLRCSPKSGHDTVSWYQQALGQGPQFIFQYYEEEERQRGNFPDRFSGHQFPNYSSELNVNALLLGDSALYLCASSQQGLNYGYTFGSGTRLTVV.

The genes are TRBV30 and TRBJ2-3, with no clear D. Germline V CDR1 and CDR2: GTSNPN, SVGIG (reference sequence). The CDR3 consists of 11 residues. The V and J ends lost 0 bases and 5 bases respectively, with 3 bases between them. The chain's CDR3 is CAWSVLDTQYF. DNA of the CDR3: TGTGCCTGGAGTGTACTAGATACGCAGTATTTT. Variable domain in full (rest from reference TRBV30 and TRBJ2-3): SQTIHQWPATLVQPVGSPLSLECTVEGTSNPNLYWYRQAAGRGLQLLFYSVGIGQISSEVPQNLSASRPQDRQFILSSKKLLLSDSGFYLCAWSVLDTQYFGPGTRLTVL.

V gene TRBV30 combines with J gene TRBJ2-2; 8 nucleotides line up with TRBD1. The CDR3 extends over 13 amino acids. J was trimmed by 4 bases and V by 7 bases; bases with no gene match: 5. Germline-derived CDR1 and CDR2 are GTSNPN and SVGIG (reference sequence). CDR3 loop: CASRQGRTGELFF. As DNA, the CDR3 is TGTGCCTCCCGACAGGGGCGCACCGGGGAGCTGTTTTTT.

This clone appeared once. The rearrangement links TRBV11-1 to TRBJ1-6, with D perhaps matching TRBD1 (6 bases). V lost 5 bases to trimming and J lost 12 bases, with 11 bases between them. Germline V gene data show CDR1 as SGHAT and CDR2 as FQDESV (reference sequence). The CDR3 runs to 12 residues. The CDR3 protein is CASSEGGGPLHF. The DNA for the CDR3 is TGTGCCAGCAGCGAAGGGGGGGGACCCCTCCACTTT.

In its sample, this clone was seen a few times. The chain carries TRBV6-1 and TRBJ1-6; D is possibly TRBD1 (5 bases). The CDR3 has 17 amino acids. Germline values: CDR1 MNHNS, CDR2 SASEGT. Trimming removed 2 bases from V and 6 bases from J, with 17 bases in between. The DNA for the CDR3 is TGTGCCAGCAGTGAAACCGGCTGGGGACTGTTTAATTCACCCCTCCACTTT. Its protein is CASSETGWGLFNSPLHF.

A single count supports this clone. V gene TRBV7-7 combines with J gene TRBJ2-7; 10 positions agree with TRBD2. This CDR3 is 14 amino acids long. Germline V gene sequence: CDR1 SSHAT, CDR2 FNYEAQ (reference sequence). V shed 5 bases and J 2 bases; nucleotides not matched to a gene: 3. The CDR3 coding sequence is TGTGCCAGCAGCCCCGGGACTAGCGCCTACGAGCAGTACTTC. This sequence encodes CASSPGTSAYEQYF.

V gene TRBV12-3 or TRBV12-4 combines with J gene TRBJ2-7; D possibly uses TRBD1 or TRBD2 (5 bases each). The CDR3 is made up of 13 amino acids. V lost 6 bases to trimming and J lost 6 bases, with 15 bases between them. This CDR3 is CASSPGPAGEQYF. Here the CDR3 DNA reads TGTGCCAGCAGCCCAGGGCCGGCGGGCGAGCAGTACTTC.

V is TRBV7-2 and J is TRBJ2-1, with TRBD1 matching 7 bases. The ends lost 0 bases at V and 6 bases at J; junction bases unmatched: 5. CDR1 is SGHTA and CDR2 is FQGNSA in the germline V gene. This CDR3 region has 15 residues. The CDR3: CASSLAATGLNEQFF. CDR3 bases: TGTGCCAGCAGCTTAGCGGCGACAGGGCTCAATGAGCAGTTCTTC.

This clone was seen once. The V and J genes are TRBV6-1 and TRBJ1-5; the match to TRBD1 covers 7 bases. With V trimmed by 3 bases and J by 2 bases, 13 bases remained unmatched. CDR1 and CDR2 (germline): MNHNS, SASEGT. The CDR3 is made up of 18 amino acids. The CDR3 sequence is CASSDRQGWMVGNQPQHF. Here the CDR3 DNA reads TGTGCCAGCAGTGACCGACAGGGATGGATGGTTGGCAATCAGCCCCAGCATTTT.

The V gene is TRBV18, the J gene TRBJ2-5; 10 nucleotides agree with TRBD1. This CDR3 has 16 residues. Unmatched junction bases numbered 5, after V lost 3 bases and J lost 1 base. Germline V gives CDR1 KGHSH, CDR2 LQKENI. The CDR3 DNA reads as TGTGCCAGCTCACCCCTAGACAGGGGGCTCCAAGAGACCCAGTACTTC. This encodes CASSPLDRGLQETQYF.

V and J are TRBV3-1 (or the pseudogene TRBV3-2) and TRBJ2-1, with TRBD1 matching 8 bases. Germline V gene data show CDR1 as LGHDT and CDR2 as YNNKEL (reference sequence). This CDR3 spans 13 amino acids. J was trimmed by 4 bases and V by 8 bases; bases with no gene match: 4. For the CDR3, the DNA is TGTGCCAGCGAGGGGGACAGGTACAATGAGCAGTTCTTC. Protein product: CASEGDRYNEQFF.

CDR3 loop: CASSSQGHTGELFF. The CDR3, as DNA: TGTGCCAGCAGCTCCCAGGGGCACACCGGGGAGCTGTTTTTT. The chain carries TRBV7-3 and TRBJ2-2, with D possibly TRBD1 on 6 matching bases. The CDR3 has 14 amino acids. V was cut by 4 bases and J by 3 bases, with 9 bases left in between. Germline V gives CDR1 SGHTA, CDR2 FQGTGA.

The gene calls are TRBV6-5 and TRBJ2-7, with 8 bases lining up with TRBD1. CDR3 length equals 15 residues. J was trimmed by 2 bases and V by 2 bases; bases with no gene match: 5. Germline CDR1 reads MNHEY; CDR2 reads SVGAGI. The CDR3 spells CASSYEGQGTYEQYF. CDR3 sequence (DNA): TGTGCCAGCAGTTACGAAGGACAGGGAACCTACGAGCAGTACTTC.

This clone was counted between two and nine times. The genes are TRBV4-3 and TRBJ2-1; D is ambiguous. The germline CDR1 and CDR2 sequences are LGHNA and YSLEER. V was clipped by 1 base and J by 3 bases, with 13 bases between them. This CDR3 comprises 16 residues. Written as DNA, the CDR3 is TGCGCCAGCAGCCAAGGTGGATCCGCCGTCTACAATGAGCAGTTCTTC. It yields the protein CASSQGGSAVYNEQFF.

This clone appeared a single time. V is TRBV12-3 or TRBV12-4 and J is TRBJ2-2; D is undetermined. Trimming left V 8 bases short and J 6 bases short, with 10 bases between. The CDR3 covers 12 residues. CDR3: CASPPDSGELFF. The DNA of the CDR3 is TGTGCCAGCCCCCCAGATTCCGGGGAGCTGTTTTTT.

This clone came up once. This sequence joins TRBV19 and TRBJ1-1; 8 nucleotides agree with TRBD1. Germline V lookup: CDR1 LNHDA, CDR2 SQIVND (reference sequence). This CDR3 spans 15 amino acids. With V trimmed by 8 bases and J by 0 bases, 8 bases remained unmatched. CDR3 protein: CASQDRALMNTEAFF. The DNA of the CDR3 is TGTGCCAGTCAGGACAGGGCCCTCATGAACACTGAAGCTTTCTTT.

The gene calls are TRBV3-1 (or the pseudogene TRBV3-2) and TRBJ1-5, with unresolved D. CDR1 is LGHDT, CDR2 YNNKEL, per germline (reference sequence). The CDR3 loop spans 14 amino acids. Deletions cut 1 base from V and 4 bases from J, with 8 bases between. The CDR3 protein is CASSQVGRNQPQHF. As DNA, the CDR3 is TGTGCCAGCAGCCAAGTTGGCAGAAATCAGCCCCAGCATTTT.

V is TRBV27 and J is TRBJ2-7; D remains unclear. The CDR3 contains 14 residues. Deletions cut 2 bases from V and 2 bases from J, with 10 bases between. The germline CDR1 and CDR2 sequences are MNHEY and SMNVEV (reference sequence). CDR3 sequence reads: CASSLKVLAYEQYF. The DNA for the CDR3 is TGTGCCAGCAGTTTAAAGGTTTTAGCCTACGAGCAGTACTTC.

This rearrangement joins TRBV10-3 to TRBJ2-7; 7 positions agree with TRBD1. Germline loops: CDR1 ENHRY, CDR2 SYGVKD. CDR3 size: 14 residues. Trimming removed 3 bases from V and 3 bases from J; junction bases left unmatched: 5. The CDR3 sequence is CAISESGQNYEQYF. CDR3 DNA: TGTGCCATCAGTGAATCGGGACAGAACTACGAGCAGTACTTC.

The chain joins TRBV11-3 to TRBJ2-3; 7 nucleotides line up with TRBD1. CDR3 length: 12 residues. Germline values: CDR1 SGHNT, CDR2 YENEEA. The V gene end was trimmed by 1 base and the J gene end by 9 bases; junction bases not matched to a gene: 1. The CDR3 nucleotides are TGTGCCAGCAGCTTAGGGGACAGAACGCAGTATTTT. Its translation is CASSLGDRTQYF.

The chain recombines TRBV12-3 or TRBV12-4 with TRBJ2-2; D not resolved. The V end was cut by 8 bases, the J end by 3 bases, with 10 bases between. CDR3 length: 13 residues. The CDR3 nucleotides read TGTGCCAGCTGGGTAGTTCACACCGGGGAGCTGTTTTTT. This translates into CASWVVHTGELFF.

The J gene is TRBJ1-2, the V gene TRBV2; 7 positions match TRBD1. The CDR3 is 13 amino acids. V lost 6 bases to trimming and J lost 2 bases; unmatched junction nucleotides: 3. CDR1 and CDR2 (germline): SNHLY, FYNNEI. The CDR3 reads CASRGTANYGYTF. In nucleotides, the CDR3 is TGTGCCAGCAGGGGGACAGCCAACTATGGCTACACCTTC.